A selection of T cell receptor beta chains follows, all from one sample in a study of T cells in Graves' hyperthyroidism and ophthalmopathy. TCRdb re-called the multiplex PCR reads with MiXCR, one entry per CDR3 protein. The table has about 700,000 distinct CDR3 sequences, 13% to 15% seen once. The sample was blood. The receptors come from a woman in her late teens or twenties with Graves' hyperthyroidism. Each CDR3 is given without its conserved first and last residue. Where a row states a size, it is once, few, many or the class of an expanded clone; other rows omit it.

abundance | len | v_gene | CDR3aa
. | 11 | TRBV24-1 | ATRATAGNTIY
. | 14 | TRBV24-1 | ATSGEEGPNTGELF
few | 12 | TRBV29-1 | SVEDRQGGTEAF
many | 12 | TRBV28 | ASSFTDREETQY
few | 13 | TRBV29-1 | SARIAGGRLGTQY
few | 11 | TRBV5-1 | ASSSTSGNTIY
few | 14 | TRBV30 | AWSVGTGATTGELF
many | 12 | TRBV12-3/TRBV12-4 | ASSFNLRSYGYT
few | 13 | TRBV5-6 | ASSMGLAGNNEQF
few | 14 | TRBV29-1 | SVEDSGQANTGELF
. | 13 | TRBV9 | ASSVGGRPTGELF
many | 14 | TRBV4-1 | ASSQFRQGLGNEQF
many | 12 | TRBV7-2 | ASSHRQGPYGYT
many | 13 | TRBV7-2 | ASSTTSANSYEQY
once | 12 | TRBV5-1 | ASSLGGVDSPLH
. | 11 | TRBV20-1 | SARVPLQETQY
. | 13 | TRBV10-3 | AISESVAATDTQY
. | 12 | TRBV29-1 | SAQEDRGLEGYT